This T cell receptor (beta chain) was sequenced for a study of T cells expressing NK-cell markers. As for the study in general: Repertoire data for TCR beta were derived from sorted T cells (CD3+CD56+NKG2C+, CD3+CD56+NKG2C- and CD3+CD56-NKG2C+). Overall study results and limits: The same clonotypes also predominated in the CD3+CD56-NKG2C+ fraction of several donors.

The CDR3 is 14 residues long. Germline values: CDR1 LNHDA, CDR2 SQIVND (reference sequence). In regard to this clonotype: Its specificity is unknown.

Researchers built TCR beta cDNA using 5'RACE template switching with UMIs. TCRdb reprocessed the 5' RACE reads and stores each CDR3 protein as one record, lacking DNA. Listed are some 120,000 distinct CDR3 sequences; less than 20% falls within the top ten. The sequencing input was blood T cells: a sorted CD56 or NKG2C T cell subset, CD4+ or CD8+ T cells, or bulk PBMC T cells (not recorded which). The chain has TRBV19 and TRBJ1-1; the TCRdb call, TRBD1, lacks DNA for checking. This sequence was found in a woman between 18 and 69 years old in good health. This CDR3 reads CASSEDTMNTEAFF.